These 21 T cell receptor beta chains share one sample of origin, sequenced in a study of T cell responses to AZD1222 COVID-19 vaccine. Some clones are missing from TCRdb's copy, which holds only in-frame ones; the method was immunoSEQ multiplex PCR. The table records more than 95,000 clones, roughly 93% of them present only once. Sequencing used peripheral blood, obtained on day 0 of AZD1222 vaccination. These receptors originate from an adult in good health.

The chain joins TRBV16 to TRBJ2-1, with a tentative D call TRBD2 (5 bases). V was trimmed by 0 bases and J by 4 bases, leaving 10 bases between them. This CDR3 is built from 15 residues. Germline-derived CDR1 and CDR2 are KGHSY and FQNENV. CDR3 loop: CASSQSYEGYNEQFF. The CDR3 nucleotides are TGTGCCAGCAGCCAATCGTACGAGGGTTACAATGAGCAGTTCTTC.

In this sample, this clone turned up once. The gene calls are TRBV28 and TRBJ2-5, with D possibly being TRBD2 (6 bases). CDR1 MDHEN and CDR2 SYDVKM come from the germline V gene. V lost 11 bases and J lost 5, with 9 bases in between. This CDR3 comprises 10 residues. This CDR3 reads CAGRGETQYF. The CDR3 coding sequence is TGTGCCGGCCGGGGGGAGACCCAGTACTTC. Together with reference TRBV28 and TRBJ2-5, the CDR3 gives the full variable domain: DVKVTQSSRYLVKRTGEKVFLECVQDMDHENMFWYRQDPGLGLRLIYFSYDVKMKEKGDIPEGYSVSREKKERFSLILESASTNQTSMYLCAGRGETQYFGPGTRLLVL.

The rearrangement joins TRBV12-3 or TRBV12-4 to TRBJ2-7, with D possibly being TRBD1 or TRBD2 (6 bases each). Trimming took off 8 bases at V and 6 bases at J, with 17 bases between the two ends. The CDR3 covers 13 residues. CDR3 coding DNA: TGTGCCAGCTGGCCCTCGGGGGCTGGCGAGCAGTACTTC. Translation: CASWPSGAGEQYF.

The chain couples TRBV27 to TRBJ1-1; the D gene is possibly TRBD1 (6 bases). CDR3 size: 13 residues. The germline V gene has CDR1 MNHEY and CDR2 SMNVEV (reference sequence). V lost 5 bases and J lost 5, with 12 bases in between. CDR3 in DNA: TGTGCCAGCAGTCTACAGGGTAAAACTGAAGCTTTCTTT. Amino acids: CASSLQGKTEAFF.

This clone was detected once. The rearrangement uses TRBV11-1 and TRBJ2-3, with 8 bases aligning to TRBD1. CDR1 is SGHAT and CDR2 is FQDESV in the germline V gene (reference sequence). J gave up 0 bases and V 5 bases, and 7 bases lay outside the gene matches. The CDR3 loop spans 16 amino acids. The CDR3 DNA sequence: TGTGCCAGCAGCAGTGGACAGGGATCTAGCACAGATACGCAGTATTTT. This gives the protein CASSSGQGSSTDTQYF.

This clone has just one count. The rearrangement joins TRBV3-1 (or the pseudogene TRBV3-2) to TRBJ2-7, with 9 bases aligning to TRBD2. After removal of 6 bases from V and 4 bases from J, the junction contained 4 bases not matched to a gene. Germline loops: CDR1 LGHDT, CDR2 YNNKEL (reference sequence). This CDR3 is 13 amino acids long. In nucleotides, the CDR3 is TGTGCCAGCAGGCGGGAGGGGATTTACGAGCAGTACTTC. This encodes CASRREGIYEQYF.

The J gene is TRBJ2-1, the V gene TRBV5-1; 10 bases agree with TRBD2. Germline V gives CDR1 SGHRS, CDR2 YFSETQ. Trimming cost V 5 bases and J 3 bases; bases outside gene matches: 14. This CDR3 region has 18 residues. CDR3: CASSLKSPAGGGYNEQFF. The CDR3 DNA sequence: TGCGCCAGCAGTCTGAAGTCCCCAGCGGGAGGGGGCTACAATGAGCAGTTCTTC.

A few counts support this clone. This chain uses TRBV5-1 with TRBJ2-7; perhaps D is TRBD1 or TRBD2 (5 bases each). CDR3 length: 15 amino acids. Trimming stripped 4 bases from V and 4 bases from J, with 18 bases between. Germline values: CDR1 SGHRS, CDR2 YFSETQ. CDR3 in amino acids: CASSRDLGGSYEQYF. The CDR3 DNA sequence: TGCGCCAGCAGCCGGGACCTCGGTGGATCGTACGAGCAGTACTTC.

The rearrangement joins TRBV7-3 to TRBJ2-7; 7 nucleotides agree with TRBD1. CDR3 length: 13 residues. After removal of 5 bases from V and 6 bases from J, the junction contained 7 bases not matched to a gene. Germline V lookup: CDR1 SGHTA, CDR2 FQGTGA. CDR3 DNA: TGTGCCAGCAGCACCAGACAGGGTGGCGAGCAGTACTTC. Translating gives CASSTRQGGEQYF. The full variable domain, with the rest looked up from reference TRBV7-3 and TRBJ2-7, is GAGVSQTPSNKVTEKGKYVELRCDPISGHTALYWYRQSLGQGPEFLIYFQGTGAADDSGLPNDRFFAVRPEGSVSTLKIQRTERGDSAVYLCASSTRQGGEQYFGPGTRLTVT.

In regard to this clone: Other nucleotide sequences in the sample specify the same CDR3. The rearrangement links TRBV27 to TRBJ2-1; 8 nucleotides line up with TRBD2. The CDR3 runs to 14 residues. CDR1 is MNHEY and CDR2 is SMNVEV in the germline V gene (reference sequence). The V and J ends lost 6 bases and 1 base, in that order; junction bases with no gene match: 2. CDR3 nucleotides: TGTGCCAGCAGCTTAGCGGGATCCTACAATGAGCAGTTCTTC. This translates into CASSLAGSYNEQFF.

The gene calls are TRBV10-3 and TRBJ2-7; D perhaps matches TRBD2 (6 bases). Deletions cut 6 bases from V and 6 bases from J, with 12 bases between. There are 12 residues in the CDR3. Germline V gives CDR1 ENHRY, CDR2 SYGVKD. CDR3 sequence reads: CAISPGGLEQYF. The CDR3 DNA reads as TGTGCCATCAGCCCCGGAGGGCTCGAGCAGTACTTC.

This chain links TRBV28 with TRBJ2-3; D might be TRBD2 (6 bases). The CDR3 covers 16 residues. Per the germline V gene, CDR1 is MDHEN and CDR2 is SYDVKM. Trimming took off 2 bases at V and 2 bases at J, with 14 bases between the two ends. The CDR3 region has the DNA TGTGCCAGCAGTTTAAGATCTAGCGAGAACACAGATACGCAGTATTTT. Translation gives CASSLRSSENTDTQYF.

The chain has TRBV5-5 and TRBJ1-1; D is perhaps TRBD1 (6 bases). CDR3 length: 13 amino acids. The germline V gene has CDR1 SGHKS and CDR2 YYEKEE (reference sequence). Trimming stripped 5 bases from V and 6 bases from J, with 14 bases between. DNA for the CDR3: TGTGCCAGCAGTCCTACAGGGATCCCTGAAGCTTTCTTT. Its protein is CASSPTGIPEAFF. Full variable domain (missing parts from reference TRBV5-5 and TRBJ1-1): DAGVTQSPTHLIKTRGQQVTLRCSPISGHKSVSWYQQVLGQGPQFIFQYYEKEERGRGNFPDRFSARQFPNYSSELNVNALLLGDSALYLCASSPTGIPEAFFGQGTRLTVV.

The chain is built from TRBV6-4 and TRBJ1-5, with TRBD1 as a possible D gene (6 bases). Trimming shortened V by 7 bases and J by 4 bases, and 20 bases separated the two germline ends. Germline CDR1 MRHNA, CDR2 SNTAGT. The CDR3 length is 16 residues. The CDR3 DNA sequence: TGTGCCAGCATTTACTGCCGGGACAAGGGAAATCAGCCCCAGCATTTT. Its protein is CASIYCRDKGNQPQHF.

The V call is TRBV4-1, the J call TRBJ1-5; D is perhaps TRBD1 (5 bases). V lost 2 bases, J lost 7 bases, and 15 bases lay in between. Per the germline V gene, CDR1 is MGHRA and CDR2 is YSYEKL. CDR3 length: 15 residues. The CDR3 is CASSQMTLGAQPQHF. The CDR3 DNA sequence: TGCGCCAGCAGCCAAATGACTCTCGGGGCACAGCCCCAGCATTTT.

The chain is built from TRBV24-1 and TRBJ1-3, with D unresolved. Germline V gene data show CDR1 as KGHDR and CDR2 as SFDVKD. The CDR3 covers 15 residues. Trimming removed 3 bases from V and 4 bases from J, with 12 bases in between. CDR3 residues: CATSDRRVEGNTIYF. DNA for the CDR3: TGTGCCACCAGTGATCGTAGGGTAGAGGGAAACACCATATATTTT.

The rearrangement links TRBV6-5 to TRBJ2-3; D may be TRBD2 (6 bases). Germline CDR1 reads MNHEY; CDR2 reads SVGAGI. This CDR3 is built from 12 residues. The CDR3 spells CSAGSSTDTQYF. As DNA, the CDR3 is TGTTCGGCGGGATCCTCGACAGATACGCAGTATTTT.

The chain uses TRBV28 and TRBJ1-3; D is possibly TRBD1 (5 bases). The CDR3 has 15 amino acids. Per the germline V gene, CDR1 is MDHEN and CDR2 is SYDVKM. V lost 2 bases and J lost 4, with 12 bases in between. CDR3 protein: CASSLGGFGGNTIYF. The CDR3 DNA sequence: TGTGCCAGCAGTTTAGGGGGGTTCGGAGGAAACACCATATATTTT.

As concerns this clone: One junction end does not reproduce the germline sequence, and a read error may be involved. The rearrangement joins TRBV19 to TRBJ1-2, with D tentatively TRBD1 (5 bases). Looked up from germline, CDR1 is LNHDA and CDR2 is SQIVND (reference sequence). The CDR3 has 15 amino acids. The CDR3 DNA reads as TGTGCCAGCAGTAGAGCTTGGGGCCTGATCGATGGCTACACCTTC. Its protein product is CASSRAWGLIDGYTF. The complete variable domain, with remaining parts taken from reference TRBV19 and TRBJ1-2, reads DGGITQSPKYLFRKEGQNVTLSCEQNLNHDAMYWYRQDPGQGLRLIYYSQIVNDFQKGDIAEGYSVSREKKESFPLTVTSAQKNPTAFYLCASSRAWGLIDGYTFGSGTRLTVV.

The rearrangement uses TRBV3-1 (or the pseudogene TRBV3-2) and TRBJ2-5, with D possibly matching TRBD1 (6 bases). CDR3 length: 16 amino acids. Trimming cost V 1 base and J 4 bases, with 16 bases left between them. Germline assignment: CDR1 LGHDT and CDR2 YNNKEL (reference sequence). The CDR3 is CASSQGPQGLRETQYF. The CDR3 DNA sequence: TGTGCCAGCAGCCAAGGGCCACAGGGTTTAAGAGAGACCCAGTACTTC.

The rearrangement links TRBV30 to TRBJ1-5; 7 bases map to TRBD1. This CDR3 contains 14 residues. Looked up from germline, CDR1 is GTSNPN and CDR2 is SVGIG (reference sequence). Trimming took 3 bases from V and 5 from J; bases not matched to a gene: 7. The CDR3 region is CAWRKRQGDQPQHF. The CDR3 bases are TGTGCCTGGAGAAAAAGACAGGGTGATCAGCCCCAGCATTTT. Full variable domain (outside the CDR3, taken from reference TRBV30 and TRBJ1-5): SQTIHQWPATLVQPVGSPLSLECTVEGTSNPNLYWYRQAAGRGLQLLFYSVGIGQISSEVPQNLSASRPQDRQFILSSKKLLLSDSGFYLCAWRKRQGDQPQHFGDGTRLSIL.